This T cell receptor (beta chain) was recorded in a study of Ad26.COV2.S vaccination and SARS-CoV-2 variants. On the study more broadly: Donor participated within the Ad26.COV2.S arm of the COV1001 trial.

The treatment here: around 19 received Ad26.COV2.S at low or high dose, single or two shots; several received placebo; per-sample allocation not given. Sample collection was performed on day 63 after the first vaccine or placebo injection. This table comes from immunoSEQ multiplex PCR, and its TCRdb copy is limited to in-frame clones, with some not included. This table holds about 220,000 clones, around nine tenths found once. There are 15 residues in the CDR3. CDR1 is ENHRY, CDR2 SYGVKD, per germline. The V and J ends lost 8 bases and 1 base respectively, with 15 bases between them. This clone was detected once.

The input for sequencing was peripheral blood, taken in a trial of Ad26.COV2.S vaccine versus placebo. This clonotype originated in a person aged 18-60 years who received the Ad26.COV2.S COVID-19 vaccine or a placebo. The rearrangement joins TRBV10-3 to TRBJ1-3; tentative D call: TRBD1 (6 bases). The CDR3 DNA reads as TGTGCCATCGCGGGGGGCGCTCAGTCTGGAAACACCATATATTTT. Translated: CAIAGGAQSGNTIYF.